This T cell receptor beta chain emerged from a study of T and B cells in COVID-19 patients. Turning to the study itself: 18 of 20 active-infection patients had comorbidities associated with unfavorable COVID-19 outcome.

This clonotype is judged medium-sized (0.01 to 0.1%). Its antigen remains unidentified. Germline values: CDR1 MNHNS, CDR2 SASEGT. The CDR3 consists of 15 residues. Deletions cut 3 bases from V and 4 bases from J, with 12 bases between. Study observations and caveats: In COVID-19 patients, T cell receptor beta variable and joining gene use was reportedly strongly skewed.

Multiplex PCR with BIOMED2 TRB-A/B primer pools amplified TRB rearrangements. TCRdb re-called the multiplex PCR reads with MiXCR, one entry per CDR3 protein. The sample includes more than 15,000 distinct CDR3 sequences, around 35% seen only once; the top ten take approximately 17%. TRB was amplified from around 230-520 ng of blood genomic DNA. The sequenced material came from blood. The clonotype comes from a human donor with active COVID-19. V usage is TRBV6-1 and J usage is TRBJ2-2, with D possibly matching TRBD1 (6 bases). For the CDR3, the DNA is TGTGCCAGCAGTGATCAGGGGACGGTCACCGGGGAGCTGTTTTTT. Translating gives CASSDQGTVTGELFF.